The 19 T cell receptor beta chains given below trace back to one sample, sequenced in a study of radiotherapy plus CTLA-4 blockade in lung cancer. The assay was immunoSEQ multiplex PCR, and TCRdb's table has in-frame clones only and misses some. The sample lists roughly 25,000 clones, 73% occurring once. The sample here was peripheral blood, taken from a patient treated with radiotherapy plus ipilimumab. These receptors were obtained from a human donor with non-small cell lung cancer who had stable disease on radiotherapy plus ipilimumab.

This clone occurred a few times. The chain joins TRBV14 to TRBJ2-5; no definite D call. CDR3 size: 21 residues. Trimming removed 2 bases at V and 7 bases at J, with 35 bases between. Germline values: CDR1 SGHDN, CDR2 FVKESK. CDR3 sequence: CASSQRAYNGRLKPGDRTQYF. Written as DNA, the CDR3 is TGTGCCAGCAGCCAACGCGCGTATAACGGGCGGCTAAAACCGGGTGATCGGACCCAGTACTTC.

The CDR3 coding sequence is TGTGCCAGCAGCCGGGGACCGAACCAAGAGACCCAGTACTTC. Amino acids: CASSRGPNQETQYF. V usage is TRBV11-2 and J usage is TRBJ2-5, with D possibly being TRBD1 or TRBD2 (5 bases each). Trimming left V 5 bases short and J 0 bases short, with 10 bases between. The germline V gene has CDR1 SGHAT and CDR2 FQNNGV. The CDR3 runs 14 residues.

This CDR3 reads CASSLEDPNYGYTF. The DNA for the CDR3 is TGCGCCAGCAGCTTGGAAGACCCTAACTATGGCTACACCTTC. The V call is TRBV5-1, the J call TRBJ1-2; D not resolved. Germline lookup yields CDR1 SGHRS and CDR2 YFSETQ. Trimming shortened V by 0 bases and J by 0 bases, and 6 bases separated the two germline ends. The CDR3 contains 14 residues.

The chain uses TRBV5-6 and TRBJ2-2; a weak D match, TRBD2 (6 bases). The germline V gene has CDR1 SGHDT and CDR2 YYEEEE. The CDR3 extends over 14 amino acids. Trimming took 7 bases from V and 4 from J, leaving 14 bases between them. The CDR3 DNA reads TGTGCCAGCCTCTGGAGGGCGGGCACCGGGGAGCTGTTTTTT. Its protein product is CASLWRAGTGELFF.

In its sample, this clone was seen a few times. This chain uses TRBV9 with TRBJ1-2, with D hard to call. The CDR3 sequence is 11 residues long. V was clipped by 0 bases and J by 11 bases, with 8 bases between them. Germline V CDR1 and CDR2: SGDLS, YYNGEE. The CDR3 loop reads CASSVARDYTF. The CDR3 nucleotides read TGTGCCAGCAGCGTAGCGCGGGATTACACCTTC.

The rearrangement uses TRBV6-5 and TRBJ1-5; D call uncertain. The V end was cut by 4 bases, the J end by 2 bases, with 12 bases between. From germline, CDR1 is MNHEY and CDR2 SVGAGI. The CDR3 contains 15 residues. CDR3 loop: CASSSPSAGNQPQHF. CDR3 nucleotide sequence: TGTGCCAGCAGTTCCCCCTCGGCGGGCAATCAGCCCCAGCATTTT.

The chain combines TRBV9 with TRBJ1-1, with D unresolved. Germline-derived CDR1 and CDR2 are SGDLS and YYNGEE. Trimming removed 0 bases at V and 2 bases at J, with 17 bases between. This CDR3 spans 17 amino acids. The DNA for the CDR3 is TGTGCCAGCAGCGTAGTCGGCGACCTAAAGAGTAACACTGAAGCTTTCTTT. Translated, it gives CASSVVGDLKSNTEAFF.

This chain joins TRBV6-1 and TRBJ2-7; D unresolved. Trimming stripped 1 base from V and 9 bases from J, with 1 base between. The CDR3 contains 9 residues. Per germline, CDR1 MNHNS and CDR2 SASEGT. CDR3 loop: CASSEGQYF. CDR3 nucleotides: TGTGCCAGCAGTGAAGGGCAGTACTTC.

V is TRBV7-3 and J is TRBJ1-5, with D hard to call. Looked up from germline, CDR1 is SGHTA and CDR2 is FQGTGA. The CDR3 has 13 amino acids. V was clipped by 5 bases and J by 6 bases, with 11 bases between them. Written as DNA, the CDR3 is TGTGCCAGCAGCGTGGGTATTGGTCAGCCCCAGCATTTT. This gives the protein CASSVGIGQPQHF.

The J gene is TRBJ2-3, the V gene TRBV5-1; D is uncertain. The V and J ends lost 6 bases and 5 bases respectively, with 13 bases between them. In germline, CDR1 is SGHRS, CDR2 YFSETQ. This CDR3 region has 13 residues. The chain's CDR3 is CASKRGQVDTQYF. CDR3 nucleotide sequence: TGCGCCAGCAAGCGCGGTCAGGTAGATACGCAGTATTTT.

The genes are TRBV7-6 and TRBJ2-1; the D gene could be TRBD1 or TRBD2 (5 bases each). With 0 bases removed from V and 4 bases from J, the gap between germline ends came to 10 bases. The CDR3 runs 15 residues. Germline assignment: CDR1 SGHVS and CDR2 FNYEAQ. CDR3 amino acids: CASSLAGTSYNEQFF. Written as DNA, the CDR3 is TGTGCCAGCAGCTTAGCAGGGACCTCTTACAATGAGCAGTTCTTC.

The chain recombines TRBV27 with TRBJ2-2; D ambiguous. CDR3 length: 13 residues. V lost 4 bases to trimming and J lost 8 bases, with 11 bases between them. CDR1 MNHEY and CDR2 SMNVEV come from the germline V gene (reference sequence). DNA for the CDR3: TGTGCCAGCAGTTCTACTCCCCCGGGGGAGCTGTTTTTT. It codes for CASSSTPPGELFF.

The V gene is TRBV5-6, the J gene TRBJ1-6, with 10 bases lining up with TRBD1. This CDR3 is built from 16 residues. Germline V gives CDR1 SGHDT, CDR2 YYEEEE. Losses at the gene ends were 3 bases for V and 6 bases for J; bases not matched to a gene: 6. CDR3 in DNA: TGTGCCAGCAGCTCGGACAGGGGGTTGAGTAATTCACCCCTCCACTTT. Translating it yields CASSSDRGLSNSPLHF.

As DNA, the CDR3 is TGTGCCAGCAGCCCCCGGGACTTGGCCTACGAGCAGTACTTC. Translating gives CASSPRDLAYEQYF. The chain has TRBV5-4 and TRBJ2-7; TRBD2 is a possible D gene (6 bases). Per germline, CDR1 SGHNT and CDR2 YYREEE (reference sequence). V lost 4 bases and J 2 bases, leaving 13 bases between the germline ends. CDR3 size: 14 residues.

The chain combines TRBV21-1 with TRBJ2-5; whether TRBD2, the table's D call, matches the DNA was not checked. TRBV21-1 is shown as a pseudogene. The CDR3 has 14 amino acids. CDR3 loop: CASSKVYSQETQYF. The CDR3 DNA reads as TGTGCCAGCAGCAAAGTTTATTCCCAAGAGACCCAGTACTTC.

The chain recombines TRBV23-1 with TRBJ2-3; D not certain. TRBV23-1 is an open reading frame, and its role is uncertain. The CDR3 covers 16 residues. V lost 4 bases and J 0 bases, leaving 14 bases between the germline ends. Here the CDR3 reads CASSRGPGRSTDTQYF. As DNA, the CDR3 is TGCGCCAGCAGTCGCGGACCGGGTCGTAGCACAGATACGCAGTATTTT.

This chain uses TRBV13 with TRBJ2-5; D is perhaps TRBD2 (6 bases). The better agreement between TRBJ2-7 and the DNA end casts doubt on the J call. The CDR3 runs 14 residues. CDR1 and CDR2 (germline): PRHDT, FYEKMQ (reference sequence). CDR3 amino acids: CASSHAGRPYEQYF. The CDR3 region has the DNA TGTGCCAGCAGCCATGCCGGGAGACCCTACGAGCAGTACTTC.

The CDR3 loop reads CASTPAGTGVLYEQYF. The CDR3 DNA reads as TGTGCCAGCACTCCTGCCGGGACAGGGGTTCTCTACGAGCAGTACTTC. The chain joins TRBV2 to TRBJ2-7; TRBD1 matches at 10 bases. This CDR3 is built from 16 residues. CDR1 SNHLY and CDR2 FYNNEI come from the germline V gene. Trimming took 7 bases from V and 3 from J; bases not matched to a gene: 12.

The chain is built from TRBV5-1 and TRBJ2-3; D call uncertain. Trimming shortened V by 4 bases and J by 6 bases, and 18 bases separated the two germline ends. CDR3 length: 15 residues. From germline, CDR1 is SGHRS and CDR2 YFSETQ. CDR3 residues: CASSRIGHSSDTQYF. CDR3 nucleotide sequence: TGCGCCAGCAGCCGCATTGGCCACTCTTCCGATACGCAGTATTTT. Complete variable domain (other parts from reference TRBV5-1 and TRBJ2-3): KAGVTQTPRYLIKTRGQQVTLSCSPISGHRSVSWYQQTPGQGLQFLFEYFSETQRNKGNFPGRFSGRQFSNSRSEMNVSTLELGDSALYLCASSRIGHSSDTQYFGPGTRLTVL.